This T cell receptor beta chain is drawn from a study of kidney transplant recipient with SARS-CoV-2 infection. The CDR3 is 16 amino acids. CDR1 is SGHRS, CDR2 YFSETQ, per germline. TCRdb reanalysed the reads using MiXCR and keeps one entry per CDR3 protein. The sample shows fewer than 250,000 distinct CDR3 sequences, about 30% of them seen only once. As concerns this clonotype: A read error is possible here, since a much larger clone lies one base away.

The J gene is TRBJ1-2, the V gene TRBV5-1; D unclear. The TCR sequence derives from a young adult male patient who had COVID-19 and was a kidney transplant recipient. Some T cells may trace back to the graft donor. Source: a blood sample, taken at baseline and on day 111 from a kidney transplant recipient. Here the CDR3 DNA reads TGCGCCAGCGAAATGAGATCGGTTCGAAAGACCTATGGCTGCACCTTC. Translating it yields CASEMRSVRKTYGCTF.